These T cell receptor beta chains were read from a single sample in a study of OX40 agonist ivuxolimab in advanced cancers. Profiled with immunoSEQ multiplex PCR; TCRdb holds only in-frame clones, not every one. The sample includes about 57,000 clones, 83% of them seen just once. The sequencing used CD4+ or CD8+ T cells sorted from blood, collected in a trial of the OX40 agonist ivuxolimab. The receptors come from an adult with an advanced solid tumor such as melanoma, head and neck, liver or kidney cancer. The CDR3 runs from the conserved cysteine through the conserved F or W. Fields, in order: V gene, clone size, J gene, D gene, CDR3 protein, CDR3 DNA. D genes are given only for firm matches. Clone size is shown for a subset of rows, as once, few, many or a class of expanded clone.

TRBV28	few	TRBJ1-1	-	CASGGLGLGTEAFF	TGTGCCAGCGGTGGTTTGGGGCTGGGCACTGAAGCTTTCTTT
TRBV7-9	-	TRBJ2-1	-	CASSSRSSYNEQFF	TGTGCCAGCAGCTCGAGGAGCTCCTACAATGAGCAGTTCTTC
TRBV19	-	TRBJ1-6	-	CASTMRRANSPLHF	TGTGCCAGTACGATGCGCAGGGCAAATTCACCCCTCCACTTT
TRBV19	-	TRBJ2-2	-	CASSIGTGELFF	TGTGCCAGTAGTATAGGAACCGGGGAGCTGTTTTTT
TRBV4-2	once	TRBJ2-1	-	CASSQDGSGEQFF	TGTGCCAGCAGCCAAGATGGGTCCGGGGAGCAGTTCTTC
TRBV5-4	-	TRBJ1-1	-	CASSLEGRNTEAFF	TGTGCCAGCAGCTTGGAAGGACGGAACACTGAAGCTTTCTTT
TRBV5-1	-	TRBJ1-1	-	CASSLGGPNTEAFF	TGCGCCAGCAGCTTAGGAGGGCCCAACACTGAAGCTTTCTTT
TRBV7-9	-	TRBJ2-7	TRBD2	CASSSSGLAYEQYF	TGTGCCAGCAGCTCCTCCGGACTAGCATACGAGCAGTACTTC
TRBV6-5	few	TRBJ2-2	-	CASSLATGELFF	TGTGCCAGCAGCCTAGCGACCGGGGAGCTGTTTTTT
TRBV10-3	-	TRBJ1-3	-	CAISDRVGNTIYF	TGTGCCATCAGTGACAGGGTCGGCAACACCATATATTTT
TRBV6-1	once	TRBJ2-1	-	CASRPTTLGPEQFF	TGTGCCAGCAGGCCCACTACCTTAGGACCTGAGCAGTTCTTC
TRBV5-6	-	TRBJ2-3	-	CASRGDRTGTDTQYF	TGTGCCAGCAGGGGGGATAGGACGGGGACAGATACGCAGTATTTT
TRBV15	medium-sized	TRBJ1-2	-	CATSRAGPQTTANYGYTF	TGTGCCACCAGCAGAGCCGGCCCCCAGACAACGGCTAACTATGGCTACACCTTC
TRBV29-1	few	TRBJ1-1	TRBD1	CSARQGLNTEAFF	TGCAGCGCTCGACAGGGGCTGAACACTGAAGCTTTCTTT
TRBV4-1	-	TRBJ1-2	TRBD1	CASSQGAGTGGAGYGYTF	TGCGCCAGCAGCCAAGGGGCCGGGACAGGGGGCGCTGGCTATGGCTACACCTTC
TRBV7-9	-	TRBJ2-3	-	CASSQGRRDTQYF	TGTGCCAGCAGCCAGGGGAGGAGAGATACGCAGTATTTT
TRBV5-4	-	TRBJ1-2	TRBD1	CASSSMRETGGYTF	TGTGCCAGCAGCTCAATGCGGGAGACAGGGGGCTACACCTTC
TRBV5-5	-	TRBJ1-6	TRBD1	CASSSRGTGPWSRLHF	TGTGCCAGCAGCTCACGGGGGACAGGGCCATGGTCTCGCCTCCACTTT
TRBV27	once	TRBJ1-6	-	CASSSPLHF	TGTGCCAGCTCTTCACCCCTCCACTTT
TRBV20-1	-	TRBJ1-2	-	CSARGPESYTF	TGCAGTGCTAGAGGTCCGGAGAGCTACACCTTC
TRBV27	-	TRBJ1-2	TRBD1	CASRWTGGAGPGYTF	TGTGCCAGCAGATGGACAGGGGGCGCCGGGCCTGGCTACACCTTC
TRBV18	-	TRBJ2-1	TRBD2	CASSQREERINEQFF	TGTGCCAGCTCACAGCGGGAGGAGAGAATCAATGAGCAGTTCTTC
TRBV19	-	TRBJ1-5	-	CASSIPPRKDQPQHF	TGTGCCAGTAGTATTCCCCCGAGGAAGGATCAGCCCCAGCATTTT
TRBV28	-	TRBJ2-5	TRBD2	CASKTIAGAAKTQYF	TGTGCCAGCAAAACAATAGCGGGAGCTGCCAAGACCCAGTACTTC
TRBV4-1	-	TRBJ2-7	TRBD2	CASSQNSGLAGDEQYF	TGCGCCAGCAGCCAAAATTCGGGACTAGCGGGAGACGAGCAGTACTTC
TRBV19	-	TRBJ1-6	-	CASIGRGGSPLHF	TGTGCCAGTATAGGACGGGGCGGTTCACCCCTCCACTTT
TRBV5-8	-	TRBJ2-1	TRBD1	CASSRTGFDEQFF	TGTGCCAGCAGCAGGACAGGGTTTGATGAGCAGTTCTTC
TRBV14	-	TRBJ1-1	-	CASSQLDSMNTEAFF	TGTGCCAGCAGCCAACTGGACAGTATGAACACTGAAGCTTTCTTT
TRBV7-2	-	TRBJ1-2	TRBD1	CASSLGQGDYGYTF	TGTGCCAGCAGTTTAGGACAGGGAGACTATGGCTACACCTTC
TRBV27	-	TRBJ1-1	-	CASSPRTPRDTEAFF	TGTGCCAGCAGTCCCCGGACACCTCGGGACACTGAAGCTTTCTTT
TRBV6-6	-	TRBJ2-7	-	CASRGEFKPLEQYF	TGTGCCAGCAGGGGGGAGTTTAAGCCCCTCGAGCAGTACTTC
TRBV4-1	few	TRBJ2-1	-	CASSQSVASEQFF	TGCGCCAGCAGCCAGTCAGTCGCTAGTGAGCAGTTCTTC
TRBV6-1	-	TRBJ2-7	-	CASSAQATLRSYEQYF	TGTGCCAGCAGTGCGCAGGCTACCCTTCGGTCCTACGAGCAGTACTTC
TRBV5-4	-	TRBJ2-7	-	CASSLFAGDEQYF	TGTGCCAGCAGCTTGTTTGCTGGGGATGAGCAGTACTTC
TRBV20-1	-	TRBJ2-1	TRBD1	CSAEQGDEQFF	TGCAGTGCAGAACAGGGGGATGAGCAGTTCTTC
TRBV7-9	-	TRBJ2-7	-	CASSLGGTVGLSYEQYF	TGTGCCAGCAGCTTAGGGGGGACCGTCGGCCTCTCCTACGAGCAGTACTTC
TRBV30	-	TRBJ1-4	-	CAWSIEENEKLFF	TGTGCCTGGAGTATTGAAGAAAACGAAAAACTGTTTTTT
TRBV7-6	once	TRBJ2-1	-	CASSRGPDEQFF	TGTGCCAGCAGCCGGGGGCCCGACGAGCAGTTCTTC
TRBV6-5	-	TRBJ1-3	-	CASRLARTSGNTIYF	TGTGCCAGCAGACTCGCACGCACATCTGGAAACACCATATATTTT
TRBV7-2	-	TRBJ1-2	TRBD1	CASSLGGGAHYGYTF	TGTGCCAGCAGCTTAGGAGGGGGCGCGCACTATGGCTACACCTTC
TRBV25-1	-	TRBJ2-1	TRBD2	CASSLGLAGLFNEQFF	TGTGCCAGCAGTCTGGGCCTAGCGGGCCTATTCAATGAGCAGTTCTTC
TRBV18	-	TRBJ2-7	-	CASSQTGTIKVSSYEQYF	TGTGCCAGCTCGCAGACCGGGACAATTAAGGTTTCGAGCTACGAGCAGTACTTC
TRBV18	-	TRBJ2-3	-	CASSPQYGGTDTQYF	TGTGCCAGCTCACCTCAGTACGGGGGCACAGATACGCAGTATTTT
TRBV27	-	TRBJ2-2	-	CASRGSVGANTGELFF	TGTGCCAGCAGGGGGAGCGTAGGGGCGAACACCGGGGAGCTGTTTTTT
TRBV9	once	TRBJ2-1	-	CASSSPPTEQFF	TGTGCCAGCAGCTCACCCCCAACCGAGCAGTTCTTC
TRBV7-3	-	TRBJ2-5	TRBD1	CASSLTGRGRGETQYF	TGTGCCAGCAGCTTAACTGGCAGGGGGCGCGGGGAGACCCAGTACTTC
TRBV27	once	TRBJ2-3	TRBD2	CASSPLGGSTQYF	TGTGCCAGCAGTCCTCTCGGGGGGAGTACGCAGTATTTT
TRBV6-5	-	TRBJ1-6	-	CASSPLVQINSPLHF	TGTGCCAGCAGCCCCTTGGTCCAAATCAATTCACCCCTCCACTTT
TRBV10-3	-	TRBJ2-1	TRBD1	CAIAATRDRGLDEQFF	TGTGCCATCGCGGCCACCCGGGACAGGGGGTTAGATGAGCAGTTCTTC
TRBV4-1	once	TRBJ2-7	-	CASSQDGEQYF	TGCGCCAGCAGCCAAGATGGAGAGCAGTACTTC
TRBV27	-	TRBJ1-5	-	CASSLSRQNNQPQHF	TGTGCCAGCAGTTTATCGCGACAGAACAATCAGCCCCAGCATTTT
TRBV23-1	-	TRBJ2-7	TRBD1	CASSQFEKDRGDYEQYF	TGCGCCAGCAGTCAATTCGAGAAGGACAGGGGCGATTACGAGCAGTACTTC
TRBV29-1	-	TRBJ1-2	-	CSVDGAAAGYTF	TGCAGCGTTGATGGGGCAGCCGCTGGCTACACCTTC
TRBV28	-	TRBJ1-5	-	CASSRPGRNQPQHF	TGTGCCAGCAGTCGACCAGGCCGGAATCAGCCCCAGCATTTT